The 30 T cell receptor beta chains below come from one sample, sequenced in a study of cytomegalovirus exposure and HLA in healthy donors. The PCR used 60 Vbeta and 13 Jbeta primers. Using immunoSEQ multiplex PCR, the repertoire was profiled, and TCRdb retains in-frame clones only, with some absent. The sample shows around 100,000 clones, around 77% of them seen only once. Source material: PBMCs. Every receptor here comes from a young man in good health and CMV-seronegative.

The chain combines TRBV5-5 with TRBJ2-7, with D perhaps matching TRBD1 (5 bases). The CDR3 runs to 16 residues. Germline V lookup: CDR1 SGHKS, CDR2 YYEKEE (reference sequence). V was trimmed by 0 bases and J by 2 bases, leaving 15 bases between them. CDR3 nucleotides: TGTGCCAGCAGCTTGGGCGCGGACACTATAGCCTACGAGCAGTACTTC. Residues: CASSLGADTIAYEQYF.

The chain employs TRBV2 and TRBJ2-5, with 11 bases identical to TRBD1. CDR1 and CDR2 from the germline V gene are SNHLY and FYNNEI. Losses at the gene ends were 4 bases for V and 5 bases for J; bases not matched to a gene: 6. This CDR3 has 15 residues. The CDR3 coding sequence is TGTGCCAGCAGTGGGGGACAGGGGGAGCACGAGACCCAGTACTTC. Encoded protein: CASSGGQGEHETQYF.

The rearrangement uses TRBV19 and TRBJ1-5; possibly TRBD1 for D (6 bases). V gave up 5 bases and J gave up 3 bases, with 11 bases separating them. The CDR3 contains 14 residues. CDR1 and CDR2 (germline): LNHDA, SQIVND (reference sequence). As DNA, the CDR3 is TGTGCCAGTAGTTTCGACAGGACCAATCAGCCCCAGCATTTT. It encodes CASSFDRTNQPQHF.

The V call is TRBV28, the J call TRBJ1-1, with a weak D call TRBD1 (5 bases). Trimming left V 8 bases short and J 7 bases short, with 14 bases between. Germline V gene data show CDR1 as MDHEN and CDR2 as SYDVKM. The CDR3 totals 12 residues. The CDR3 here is CASGGWVLEAFF. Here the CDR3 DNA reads TGTGCCAGCGGGGGGTGGGTCCTTGAAGCTTTCTTT.

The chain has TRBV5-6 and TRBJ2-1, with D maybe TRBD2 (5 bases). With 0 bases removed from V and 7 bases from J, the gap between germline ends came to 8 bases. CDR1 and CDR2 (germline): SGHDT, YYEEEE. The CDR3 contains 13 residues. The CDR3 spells CASSLEERNEQFF. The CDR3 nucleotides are TGTGCCAGCAGCTTGGAAGAGCGGAATGAGCAGTTCTTC.

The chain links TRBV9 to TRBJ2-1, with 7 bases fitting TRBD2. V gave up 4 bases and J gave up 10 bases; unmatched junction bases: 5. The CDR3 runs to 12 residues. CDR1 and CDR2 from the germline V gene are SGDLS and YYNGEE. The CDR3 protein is CASSPLGGEQFF. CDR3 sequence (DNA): TGTGCCAGCAGCCCCCTGGGGGGGGAGCAGTTCTTC.

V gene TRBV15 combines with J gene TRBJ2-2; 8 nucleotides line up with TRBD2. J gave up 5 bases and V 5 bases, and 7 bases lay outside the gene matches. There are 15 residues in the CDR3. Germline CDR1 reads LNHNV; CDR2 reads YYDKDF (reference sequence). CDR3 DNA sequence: TGTGCCACCAGCCTCGGGGGGGTCGCAACCGGGGAGCTGTTTTTT. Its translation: CATSLGGVATGELFF.

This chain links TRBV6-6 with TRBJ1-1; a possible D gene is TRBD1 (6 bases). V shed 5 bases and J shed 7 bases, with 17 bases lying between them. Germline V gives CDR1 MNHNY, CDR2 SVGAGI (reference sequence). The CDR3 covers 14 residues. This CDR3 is CASSNTGTSIEAFF. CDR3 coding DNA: TGTGCCAGCAGTAACACCGGGACATCAATTGAAGCTTTCTTT.

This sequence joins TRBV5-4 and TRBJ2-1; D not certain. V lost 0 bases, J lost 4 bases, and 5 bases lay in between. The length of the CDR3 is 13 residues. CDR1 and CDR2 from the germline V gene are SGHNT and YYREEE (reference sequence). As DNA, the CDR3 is TGTGCCAGCAGCTTGGATACTTACAATGAGCAGTTCTTC. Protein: CASSLDTYNEQFF.

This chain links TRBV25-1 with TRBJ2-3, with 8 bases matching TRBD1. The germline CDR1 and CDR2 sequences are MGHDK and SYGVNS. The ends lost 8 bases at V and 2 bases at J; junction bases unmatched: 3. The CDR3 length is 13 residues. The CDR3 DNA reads TGTGCCAGCCGGACAGGGCCCACAGATACGCAGTATTTT. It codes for CASRTGPTDTQYF.

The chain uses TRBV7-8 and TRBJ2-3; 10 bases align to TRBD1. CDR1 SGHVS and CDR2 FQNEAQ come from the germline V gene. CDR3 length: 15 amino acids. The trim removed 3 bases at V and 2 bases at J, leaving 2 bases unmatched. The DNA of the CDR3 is TGTGCCAGCAGCTTCGGACAGGGGGTCACAGATACGCAGTATTTT. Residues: CASSFGQGVTDTQYF.

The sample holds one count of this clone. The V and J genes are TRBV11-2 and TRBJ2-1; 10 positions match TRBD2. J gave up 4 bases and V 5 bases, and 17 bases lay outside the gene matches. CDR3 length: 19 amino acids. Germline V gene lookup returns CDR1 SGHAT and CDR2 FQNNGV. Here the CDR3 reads CASSIGLAERAYFYNEQFF. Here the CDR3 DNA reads TGTGCCAGCAGCATCGGACTAGCGGAGAGGGCCTACTTTTACAATGAGCAGTTCTTC.

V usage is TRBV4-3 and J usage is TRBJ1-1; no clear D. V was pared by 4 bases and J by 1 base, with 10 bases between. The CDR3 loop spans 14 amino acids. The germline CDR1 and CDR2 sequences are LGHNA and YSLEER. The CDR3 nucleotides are TGCGCCAGCAGCCGACAAATATCGAACACTGAAGCTTTCTTT. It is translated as CASSRQISNTEAFF.

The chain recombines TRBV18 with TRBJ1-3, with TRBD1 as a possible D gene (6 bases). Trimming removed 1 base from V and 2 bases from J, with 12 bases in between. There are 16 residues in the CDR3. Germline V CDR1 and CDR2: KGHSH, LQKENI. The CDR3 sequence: CASSPQLTGTGNTIYF. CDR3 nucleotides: TGTGCCAGCTCACCACAATTAACAGGGACTGGAAACACCATATATTTT.

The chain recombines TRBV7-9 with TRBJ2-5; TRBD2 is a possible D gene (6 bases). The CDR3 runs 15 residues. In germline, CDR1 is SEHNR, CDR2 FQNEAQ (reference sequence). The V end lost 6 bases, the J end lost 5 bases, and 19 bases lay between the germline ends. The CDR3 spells CASREWRDGGETQYF. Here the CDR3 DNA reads TGTGCCAGCAGAGAATGGCGGGACGGCGGGGAGACCCAGTACTTC.

This CDR3 reads CAISERVQGTYEQYF. CDR3 sequence (DNA): TGTGCCATCAGTGAAAGGGTTCAGGGGACCTACGAGCAGTACTTC. The V and J genes are TRBV10-3 and TRBJ2-7; the D gene is possibly TRBD1 (6 bases). Trimming removed 3 bases from V and 2 bases from J, with 14 bases in between. CDR3 length: 15 residues. The V gene's germline CDR1 is ENHRY and CDR2 SYGVKD.

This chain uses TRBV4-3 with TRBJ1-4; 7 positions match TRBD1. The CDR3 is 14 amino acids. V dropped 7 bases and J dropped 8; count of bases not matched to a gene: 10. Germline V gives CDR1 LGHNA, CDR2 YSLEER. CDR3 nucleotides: TGCGCCAGCAAAGCAAACAGGGGAGCCGAAAAACTGTTTTTT. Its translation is CASKANRGAEKLFF.

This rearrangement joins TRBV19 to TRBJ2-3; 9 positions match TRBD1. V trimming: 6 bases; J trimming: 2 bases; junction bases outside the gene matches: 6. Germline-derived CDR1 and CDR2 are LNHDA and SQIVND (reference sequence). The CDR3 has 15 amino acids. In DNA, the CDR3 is TGTGCCAGTAGGCAACAGGGGGCCCTCACAGATACGCAGTATTTT. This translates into CASRQQGALTDTQYF.

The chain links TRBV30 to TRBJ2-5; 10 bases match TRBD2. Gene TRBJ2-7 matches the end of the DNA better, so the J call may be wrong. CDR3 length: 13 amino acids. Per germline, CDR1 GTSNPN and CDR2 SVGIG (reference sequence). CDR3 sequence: CAWRAGGPYEQYF. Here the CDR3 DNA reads TGTGCCTGGAGAGCGGGAGGGCCTTACGAGCAGTACTTC.

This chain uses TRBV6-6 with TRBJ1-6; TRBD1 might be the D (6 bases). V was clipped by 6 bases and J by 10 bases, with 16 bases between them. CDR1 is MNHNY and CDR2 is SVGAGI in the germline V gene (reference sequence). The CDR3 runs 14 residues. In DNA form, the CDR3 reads TGTGCCAGCAGCCCTACTTGGGGGCAATCACCCCTCCACTTT. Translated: CASSPTWGQSPLHF.

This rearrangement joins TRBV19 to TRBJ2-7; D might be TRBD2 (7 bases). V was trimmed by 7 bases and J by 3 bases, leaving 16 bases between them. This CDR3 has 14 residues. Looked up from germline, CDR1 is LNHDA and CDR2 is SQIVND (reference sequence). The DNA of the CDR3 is TGTGCCAGTAAGGAAGCGGGGACAAACTACGAGCAGTACTTC. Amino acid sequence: CASKEAGTNYEQYF.

Here the CDR3 reads CASSFSRGPGELFF. The CDR3 nucleotides read TGTGCCAGCAGCTTCAGCAGGGGTCCCGGGGAGCTGTTTTTT. This chain connects TRBV14 to TRBJ2-2, with D maybe TRBD1 (6 bases). Trimming pared 5 bases from V and 6 bases from J, leaving 13 bases between. CDR1 SGHDN and CDR2 FVKESK come from the germline V gene. The CDR3 totals 14 residues. Drawing the rest from reference TRBV14 and TRBJ2-2, the complete variable domain is EAGVTQFPSHSVIEKGQTVTLRCDPISGHDNLYWYRRVMGKEIKFLLHFVKESKQDESGMPNNRFLAERTGGTYSTLKVQPAELEDSGVYFCASSFSRGPGELFFGEGSRLTVL.

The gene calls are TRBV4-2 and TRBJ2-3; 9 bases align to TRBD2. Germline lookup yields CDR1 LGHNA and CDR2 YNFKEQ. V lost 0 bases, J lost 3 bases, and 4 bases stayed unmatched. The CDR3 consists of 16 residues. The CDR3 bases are TGTGCCAGCAGCCAAGACCGCGGGGGGGCTACAGATACGCAGTATTTT. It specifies CASSQDRGGATDTQYF.

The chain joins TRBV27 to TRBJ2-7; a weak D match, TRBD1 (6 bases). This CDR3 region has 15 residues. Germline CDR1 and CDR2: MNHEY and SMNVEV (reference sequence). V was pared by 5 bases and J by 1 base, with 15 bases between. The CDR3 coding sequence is TGTGCCAGCAGTCCTACCCCGGGACAATCCTACGAGCAGTACTTC. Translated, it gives CASSPTPGQSYEQYF.

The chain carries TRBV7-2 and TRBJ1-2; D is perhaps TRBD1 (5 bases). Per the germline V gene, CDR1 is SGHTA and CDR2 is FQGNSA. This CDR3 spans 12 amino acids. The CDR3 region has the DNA TGTGCAGCCAGGGTCCCAAACTATGGCTACACCTTC. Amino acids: CAARVPNYGYTF. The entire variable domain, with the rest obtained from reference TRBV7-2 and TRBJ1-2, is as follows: GAGVSQSPSNKVTEKGKDVELRCDPISGHTALYWYRQSLGQGLEFLIYFQGNSAPDKSGLPSDRFSAERTGGSVSTLTIQRTQQEDSAVYLCAARVPNYGYTFGSGTRLTVV.

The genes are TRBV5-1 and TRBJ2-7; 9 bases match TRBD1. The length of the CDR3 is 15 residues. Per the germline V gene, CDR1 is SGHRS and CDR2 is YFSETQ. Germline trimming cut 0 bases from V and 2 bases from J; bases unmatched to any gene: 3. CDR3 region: CASSLAGTGPYEQYF. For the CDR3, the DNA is TGCGCCAGCAGCTTGGCCGGGACAGGGCCCTACGAGCAGTACTTC.

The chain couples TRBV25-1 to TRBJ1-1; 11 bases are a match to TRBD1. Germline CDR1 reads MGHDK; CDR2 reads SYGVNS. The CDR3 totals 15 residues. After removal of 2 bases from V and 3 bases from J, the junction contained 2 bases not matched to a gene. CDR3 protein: CASSEGQGAYTEAFF. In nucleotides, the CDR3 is TGTGCCAGCAGTGAAGGACAGGGGGCTTACACTGAAGCTTTCTTT.

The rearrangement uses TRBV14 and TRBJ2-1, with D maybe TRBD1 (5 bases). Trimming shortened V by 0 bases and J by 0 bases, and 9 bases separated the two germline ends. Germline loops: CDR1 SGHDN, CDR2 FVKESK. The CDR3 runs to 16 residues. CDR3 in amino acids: CASSQDQGFSYNEQFF. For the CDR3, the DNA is TGTGCCAGCAGCCAAGACCAGGGCTTCTCCTACAATGAGCAGTTCTTC.

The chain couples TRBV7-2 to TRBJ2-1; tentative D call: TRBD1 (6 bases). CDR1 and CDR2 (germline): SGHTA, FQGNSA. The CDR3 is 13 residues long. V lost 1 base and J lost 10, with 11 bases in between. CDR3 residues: CASSLEGVGEQFF. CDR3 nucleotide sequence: TGTGCCAGCAGCTTAGAGGGGGTAGGGGAGCAGTTCTTC.

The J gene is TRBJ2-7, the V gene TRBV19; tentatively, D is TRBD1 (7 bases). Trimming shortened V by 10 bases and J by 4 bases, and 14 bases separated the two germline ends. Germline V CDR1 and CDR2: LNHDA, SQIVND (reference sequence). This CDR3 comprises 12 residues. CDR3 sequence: CATAGQNYEQYF. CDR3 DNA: TGTGCCACCGCGGGACAGAATTACGAGCAGTACTTC.